Each of the 9 T cell receptor beta chains below was sequenced from the same sample in a study of blood T cell repertoires in COVID-19. TCRdb keeps only in-frame clones here, not all; method: immunoSEQ multiplex PCR. The sample includes about 150,000 clones, more than 60% of them seen just once. Sequenced sample: peripheral blood. These receptors came from a man aged 45-60 years with acute or convalescent COVID-19.

The rearrangement uses TRBV28 and TRBJ1-2; 9 positions match TRBD1. The CDR3 covers 16 residues. The germline CDR1 and CDR2 sequences are MDHEN and SYDVKM. V gave up 10 bases and J gave up 3 bases; unmatched junction bases: 15. Written as DNA, the CDR3 is TGTGCCACCCACTCACAGGGGGCAGTGGGTGACTATGGCTACACCTTC. Translation: CATHSQGAVGDYGYTF.

The V call is TRBV6-5, the J call TRBJ1-1, with D unresolved. V lost 0 bases, J lost 1 base, and 6 bases lay in between. Germline-derived CDR1 and CDR2 are MNHEY and SVGAGI. The CDR3 is 14 residues long. Here the CDR3 reads CASSYSTRNTEAFF. In DNA, the CDR3 is TGTGCCAGCAGTTACTCGACAAGGAACACTGAAGCTTTCTTT.

The sample holds a few counts of this clone. V gene TRBV7-3 combines with J gene TRBJ2-2, with D perhaps matching TRBD1 (5 bases). Trimming shortened V by 5 bases and J by 5 bases, and 9 bases separated the two germline ends. In germline, CDR1 is SGHTA, CDR2 FQGTGA. This CDR3 has 13 residues. The CDR3 DNA reads as TGTGCCAGCAGCCCCCAGGGAACCGGGGAGCTGTTTTTT. It codes for CASSPQGTGELFF.

DNA for the CDR3: TGTGCCTGGAGACCTACGGGGGGGATCGGCACTGAAGCTTTCTTT. This gives the protein CAWRPTGGIGTEAFF. The chain links TRBV30 to TRBJ1-1, with D possibly being TRBD1 (5 bases). This CDR3 contains 15 residues. In germline, CDR1 is GTSNPN, CDR2 SVGIG (reference sequence). V was cut by 3 bases and J by 4 bases, with 18 bases left in between.

This rearrangement joins TRBV5-1 to TRBJ1-1; 9 bases align to TRBD1. After removal of 4 bases from V and 4 bases from J, the junction contained 11 bases not matched to a gene. In germline, CDR1 is SGHRS, CDR2 YFSETQ. This CDR3 region has 16 residues. CDR3 in amino acids: CASSLVADRGRTEAFF. In DNA, the CDR3 is TGCGCCAGCAGCCTGGTCGCGGACAGGGGTCGCACTGAAGCTTTCTTT.

Remarks on this clone: At the DNA level, this CDR3 is encoded by other sequences in the same sample as well. The chain joins TRBV10-3 to TRBJ1-4; 8 bases are a match to TRBD1. Germline CDR1 and CDR2: ENHRY and SYGVKD. This CDR3 is 14 amino acids long. The V gene end was trimmed by 2 bases and the J gene end by 8 bases; junction bases not matched to a gene: 4. The CDR3 sequence is CAISETGGGEKLFF. The CDR3 nucleotides are TGTGCCATCAGTGAGACAGGGGGTGGAGAAAAACTGTTTTTT.

This chain joins TRBV7-9 and TRBJ2-1; TRBD2 matches 9 bases. Per germline, CDR1 SEHNR and CDR2 FQNEAQ (reference sequence). Unmatched junction bases numbered 6, after V lost 5 bases and J lost 4 bases. The CDR3 runs 15 residues. CDR3 sequence: CASSRVAGAYNEQFF. In nucleotides, the CDR3 is TGTGCCAGCAGCCGCGTAGCGGGGGCATACAATGAGCAGTTCTTC.

This clone showed up just a few times. The genes are TRBV2 and TRBJ1-1, with D perhaps matching TRBD1 (6 bases). Trimming pared 8 bases from V and 0 bases from J, leaving 13 bases between. Germline CDR1 and CDR2: SNHLY and FYNNEI. The CDR3 loop spans 14 amino acids. The CDR3 spells CASVVGGLNTEAFF. CDR3 DNA: TGTGCCAGCGTAGTAGGGGGATTGAACACTGAAGCTTTCTTT.

This clone was detected many times. This chain links TRBV3-1 (or the pseudogene TRBV3-2) with TRBJ2-5, with 11 bases lining up with TRBD2. The germline gives CDR1 LGHDT, CDR2 YNNKEL (reference sequence). The CDR3 totals 14 residues. Trimming at V came to 8 bases and at J to 4 bases, leaving 6 bases not matched to a gene. DNA for the CDR3: TGTGCCAGCGGTCCTAGCGGGGGGCGAGAGACCCAGTACTTC. Its protein is CASGPSGGRETQYF.